This entry features one T cell receptor beta chain sequence. The antigen is unknown. The sample belongs to a study of cytomegalovirus exposure and HLA in healthy donors. PCR amplification relied on 60 Vbeta primers (plus 13 Jbeta primers). The assay was immunoSEQ multiplex PCR, and TCRdb's table has in-frame clones only and misses some. Among more than 90,000 clones, around 77% were seen once, and the ten largest hold approximately 8%. Overall study results and limits: A missense DCLRE1C variant was associated with V- and J-gene trimming of TCR beta chains in a later analysis, and an independent cohort replicated the association. One cluster of highly shared sequence variants probably arose as a sequencing artifact. Based on reports, TCR beta sequences accurately predicted HLA-A and HLA-B alleles for most subjects.

This CDR3 region has 14 residues. From germline, CDR1 is SGDLS and CDR2 YYNGEE. V trimming: 0 bases; J trimming: 9 bases; junction bases outside the gene matches: 6. The source material was PBMCs. The chain uses TRBV9 and TRBJ2-1; 7 bases are shared with TRBD1. This clonotype originated in a female donor in good health and CMV-seronegative. DNA for the CDR3: TGTGCCAGCAGCGTAGACTCCAGGGGGAGTGAGCAGTTCTTC. This sequence encodes CASSVDSRGSEQFF.